These 16 T cell receptor beta chains originate from one sample sequenced in a study of blood T cell repertoires in COVID-19. Sequencing used immunoSEQ multiplex PCR; TCRdb keeps in-frame clones, though not all of them. The sample includes 20,000 to 30,000 clones, around 90% of them seen just once. Material: peripheral blood. Receptors originate from a human donor in a cohort sampled during active COVID-19.

The chain uses TRBV6-1 and TRBJ1-6; TRBD1 matches at 9 bases. V shed 4 bases and J 1 base; nucleotides not matched to a gene: 8. CDR3 size: 18 residues. Germline CDR1 and CDR2: MNHNS and SASEGT. The CDR3 sequence is CASSGDRDRLSYNSPLHF. The CDR3 DNA follows: TGTGCCAGCAGTGGGGACAGGGACCGGTTGTCCTATAATTCACCCCTCCACTTT.

The chain is built from TRBV19 and TRBJ1-5; 9 bases map to TRBD1. V lost 7 bases and J lost 0; bases outside the gene matches: 4. The CDR3 sequence is 15 residues long. CDR1 and CDR2 from the germline V gene are LNHDA and SQIVND (reference sequence). The chain's CDR3 is CASNDRGFSNQPQHF. CDR3 nucleotides: TGTGCCAGTAACGACAGGGGGTTTAGCAATCAGCCCCAGCATTTT.

The chain is built from TRBV2 and TRBJ2-3; 12 nucleotides match TRBD2. The length of the CDR3 is 16 residues. With V trimmed by 5 bases and J by 3 bases, 6 bases remained unmatched. Germline lookup yields CDR1 SNHLY and CDR2 FYNNEI. The CDR3 spells CASSSTSGRGTDTQYF. CDR3 coding DNA: TGTGCCAGCAGTTCGACTAGCGGGAGAGGTACAGATACGCAGTATTTT.

The chain carries TRBV19 and TRBJ2-1; 10 bases are a match to TRBD2. The CDR3 consists of 16 residues. The junction had 10 bases not matched to a gene; V was cut back by 5 bases and J by 6 bases. Germline values: CDR1 LNHDA, CDR2 SQIVND (reference sequence). For the CDR3, the DNA is TGTGCCAGTAGTTCCCTCGAGCGGGAGGGCCGCAATGAGCAGTTCTTC. Translation gives CASSSLEREGRNEQFF.

Only a few counts were recorded for this clone. The J gene is TRBJ1-6, the V gene TRBV7-9; unclear D gene. This CDR3 spans 13 amino acids. CDR1 is SEHNR and CDR2 is FQNEAQ in the germline V gene (reference sequence). V shed 2 bases and J shed 5 bases, with 4 bases lying between them. CDR3 sequence reads: CASSLSNNSPLHF. The CDR3 DNA sequence: TGTGCCAGCAGCTTATCAAATAATTCACCCCTCCACTTT.

V usage is TRBV19 and J usage is TRBJ1-4, with TRBD1 matching over 8 bases. Germline CDR1 reads LNHDA; CDR2 reads SQIVND (reference sequence). The CDR3 is 16 amino acids. J was trimmed by 6 bases and V by 5 bases; bases with no gene match: 11. CDR3 amino acids: CASSRSGGVGDEKLFF. The CDR3 nucleotides are TGTGCCAGTAGTCGGTCAGGGGGCGTCGGAGATGAAAAACTGTTTTTT.

The V gene is TRBV5-1, the J gene TRBJ2-4; D perhaps matches TRBD1 (6 bases). CDR1 is SGHRS, CDR2 YFSETQ, per germline. V was pared by 4 bases and J by 0 bases, with 11 bases between. The CDR3 extends over 15 amino acids. DNA of the CDR3: TGCGCCAGCAGCAGGACAGCCCTAGCCAAAAACATTCAGTACTTC. Translated, it gives CASSRTALAKNIQYF.

In DNA form, the CDR3 reads TGTGCCAGCAGCGTTTTAAGCGGGAGGGTTTCTACCGGGGAGCTGTTTTTT. It yields the protein CASSVLSGRVSTGELFF. The chain is built from TRBV9 and TRBJ2-2; TRBD2 matches at 10 bases. The germline CDR1 and CDR2 sequences are SGDLS and YYNGEE. CDR3 size: 17 residues. V gave up 2 bases and J gave up 5 bases; unmatched junction bases: 9.

This sequence joins TRBV28 and TRBJ1-2, with D hard to call. Germline V CDR1 and CDR2: MDHEN, SYDVKM. Deletions cut 3 bases from V and 4 bases from J, with 12 bases between. The length of the CDR3 is 14 residues. CDR3 loop: CASSFPPAGYGYTF. In DNA form, the CDR3 reads TGTGCCAGCAGTTTCCCCCCGGCGGGCTATGGCTACACCTTC.

CDR3 DNA sequence: TGTGCCAGCAGTCCCTCCCGGGGACAGAAGGCCCAGTACTTC. Translating gives CASSPSRGQKAQYF. J is TRBJ2-5 and V is TRBV28; TRBD1 aligns across 7 bases. CDR1 is MDHEN and CDR2 is SYDVKM in the germline V gene. The CDR3 has 14 residues. V lost 5 bases and J lost 9; bases outside the gene matches: 12.

The genes are TRBV20-1 and TRBJ2-3, with 7 bases identical to TRBD1. V lost 3 bases to trimming and J lost 4 bases; unmatched junction nucleotides: 7. The CDR3 is made up of 14 amino acids. In germline, CDR1 is DFQATT, CDR2 SNEGSKA (reference sequence). The CDR3 DNA reads TGCAGTGCTAGTGACAGGGTGGGGTCAGATACGCAGTATTTT. It is translated as CSASDRVGSDTQYF.

The V call is TRBV20-1, the J call TRBJ2-1; a possible D gene is TRBD2 (6 bases). CDR3 length equals 14 residues. Trimming removed 3 bases from V and 6 bases from J, with 15 bases in between. CDR1 DFQATT and CDR2 SNEGSKA come from the germline V gene (reference sequence). CDR3: CSASVSGRINEQFF. CDR3 nucleotide sequence: TGCAGTGCTAGTGTTAGTGGGAGGATCAATGAGCAGTTCTTC.

The chain carries TRBV2 and TRBJ2-7; the D gene is possibly TRBD2 (5 bases). The germline CDR1 and CDR2 sequences are SNHLY and FYNNEI. The CDR3 length is 14 residues. Trimming pared 6 bases from V and 6 bases from J, leaving 18 bases between. The CDR3 reads CASSGGLAGSEQYF. The CDR3 DNA is TGTGCCAGCAGCGGCGGGCTAGCAGGCTCCGAGCAGTACTTC.

V usage is TRBV23-1 and J usage is TRBJ2-1, with D perhaps matching TRBD2 (6 bases). TRBV23-1 is marked as an open reading frame, function uncertain. This CDR3 has 17 amino acids. Trimming took 2 bases from V and 1 from J, leaving 15 bases between them. The DNA of the CDR3 is TGCGCCAGCAGTCAACCACGGCGGGACCGGTCCTACAATGAGCAGTTCTTC. As protein: CASSQPRRDRSYNEQFF.

CDR3 region: CASSLRLAVNTRYEQYF. CDR3 nucleotides: TGTGCCAGCAGCTTACGACTAGCGGTCAACACGAGGTACGAGCAGTACTTC. The chain has TRBV13 and TRBJ2-7; the match to TRBD2 covers 9 bases. V shed 2 bases and J 4 bases; nucleotides not matched to a gene: 12. The CDR3 sequence is 17 residues long. The germline CDR1 and CDR2 sequences are PRHDT and FYEKMQ (reference sequence).

The chain couples TRBV5-6 to TRBJ1-1, with unresolved D. The CDR3 runs to 14 residues. V was clipped by 6 bases and J by 2 bases, with 14 bases between them. The germline gives CDR1 SGHDT, CDR2 YYEEEE. The CDR3 spells CASTVTLLNTEAFF. In DNA form, the CDR3 reads TGTGCCAGCACCGTGACTCTACTTAACACTGAAGCTTTCTTT.